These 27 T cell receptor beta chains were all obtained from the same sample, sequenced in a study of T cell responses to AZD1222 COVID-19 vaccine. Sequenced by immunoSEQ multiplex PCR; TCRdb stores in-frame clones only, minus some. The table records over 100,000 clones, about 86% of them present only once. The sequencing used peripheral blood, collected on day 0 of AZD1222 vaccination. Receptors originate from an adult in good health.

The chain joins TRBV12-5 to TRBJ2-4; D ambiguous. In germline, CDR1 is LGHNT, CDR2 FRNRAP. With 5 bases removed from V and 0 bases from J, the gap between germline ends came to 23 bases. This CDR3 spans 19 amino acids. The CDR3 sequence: CASGPPRAPAVLAKNIQYF. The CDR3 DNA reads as TGTGCTAGTGGTCCTCCCCGGGCCCCCGCAGTTCTAGCCAAAAACATTCAGTACTTC.

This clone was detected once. CDR3 in amino acids: CASSGSDSRETQYF. The CDR3 bases are TGTGCCAGCAGTGGGTCTGATTCTAGGGAGACCCAGTACTTC. The chain joins TRBV6-4 to TRBJ2-5; D is unclear. Germline-derived CDR1 and CDR2 are MRHNA and SNTAGT. The V and J ends lost 4 bases and 5 bases respectively, with 14 bases between them. The CDR3 is made up of 14 amino acids.

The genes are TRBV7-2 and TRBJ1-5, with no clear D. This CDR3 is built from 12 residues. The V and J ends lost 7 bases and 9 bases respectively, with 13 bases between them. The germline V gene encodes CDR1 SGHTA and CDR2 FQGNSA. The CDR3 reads CASNPVGRPQHF. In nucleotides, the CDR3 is TGTGCCAGCAACCCGGTTGGTAGGCCCCAGCATTTT. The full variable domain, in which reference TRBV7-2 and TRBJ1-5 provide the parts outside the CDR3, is GAGVSQSPSNKVTEKGKDVELRCDPISGHTALYWYRQSLGQGLEFLIYFQGNSAPDKSGLPSDRFSAERTGGSVSTLTIQRTQQEDSAVYLCASNPVGRPQHFGDGTRLSIL.

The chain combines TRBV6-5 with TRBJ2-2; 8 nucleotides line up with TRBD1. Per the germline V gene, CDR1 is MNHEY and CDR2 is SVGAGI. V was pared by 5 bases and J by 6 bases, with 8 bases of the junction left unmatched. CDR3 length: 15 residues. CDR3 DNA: TGTGCCAGCAGTCCCGGGACAGGAAGATCCGGGGAGCTGTTTTTT. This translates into CASSPGTGRSGELFF.

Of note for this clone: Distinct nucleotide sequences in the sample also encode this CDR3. The chain's CDR3 is CASRGQGRSYEQYF. In nucleotides, the CDR3 is TGTGCCAGCAGGGGACAGGGGCGCTCCTACGAGCAGTACTTC. This chain joins TRBV3-1 (or the pseudogene TRBV3-2) and TRBJ2-7; 10 bases align to TRBD1. Germline V CDR1 and CDR2: LGHDT, YNNKEL (reference sequence). The CDR3 length is 14 residues. Germline trimming cut 6 bases from V and 0 bases from J; bases unmatched to any gene: 2.

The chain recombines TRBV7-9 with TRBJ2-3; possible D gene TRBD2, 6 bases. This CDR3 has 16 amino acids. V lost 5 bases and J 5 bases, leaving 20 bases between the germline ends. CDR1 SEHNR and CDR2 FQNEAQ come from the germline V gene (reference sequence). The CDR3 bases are TGTGCCAGCAGCGATCCCCCGGGAGTGGGAGTAGATACGCAGTATTTT. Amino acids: CASSDPPGVGVDTQYF.

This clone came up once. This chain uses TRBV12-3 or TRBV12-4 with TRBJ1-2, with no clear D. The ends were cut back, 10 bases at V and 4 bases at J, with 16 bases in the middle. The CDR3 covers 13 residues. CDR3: CAISLGRRYGYTF. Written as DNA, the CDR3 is TGTGCCATCTCGTTAGGGAGACGCTATGGCTACACCTTC.

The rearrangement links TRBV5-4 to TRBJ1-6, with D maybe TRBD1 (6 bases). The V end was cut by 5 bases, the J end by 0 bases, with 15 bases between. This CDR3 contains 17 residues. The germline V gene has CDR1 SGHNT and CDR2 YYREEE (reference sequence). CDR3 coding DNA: TGTGCCAGCAGTAAGGGGGGGTCCCTCTCCTATAATTCACCCCTCCACTTT. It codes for CASSKGGSLSYNSPLHF.

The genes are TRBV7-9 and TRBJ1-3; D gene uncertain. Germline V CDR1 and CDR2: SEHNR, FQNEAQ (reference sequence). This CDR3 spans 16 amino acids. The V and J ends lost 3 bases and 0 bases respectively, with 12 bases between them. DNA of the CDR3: TGTGCCAGCAGCTTCGGTGGCTCGGGCTCTGGAAACACCATATATTTT. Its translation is CASSFGGSGSGNTIYF. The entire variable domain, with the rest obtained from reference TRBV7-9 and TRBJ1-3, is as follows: DTGVSQNPRHKITKRGQNVTFRCDPISEHNRLYWYRQTLGQGPEFLTYFQNEAQLEKSRLLSDRFSAERPKGSFSTLEIQRTEQGDSAMYLCASSFGGSGSGNTIYFGEGSWLTVV.

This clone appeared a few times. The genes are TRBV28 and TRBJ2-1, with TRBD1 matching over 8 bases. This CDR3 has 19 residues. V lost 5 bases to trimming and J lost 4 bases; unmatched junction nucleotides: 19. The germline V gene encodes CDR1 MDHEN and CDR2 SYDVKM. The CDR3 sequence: CASSPPPGTGYSMYNEQFF. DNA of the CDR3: TGTGCCAGCAGTCCACCCCCCGGGACAGGCTACTCAATGTACAATGAGCAGTTCTTC.

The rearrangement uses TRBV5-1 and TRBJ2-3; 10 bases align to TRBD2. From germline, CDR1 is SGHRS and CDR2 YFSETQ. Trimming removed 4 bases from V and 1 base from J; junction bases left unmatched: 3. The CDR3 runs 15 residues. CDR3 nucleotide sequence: TGCGCCAGCAGCCTCCTAGCGGGGGGCACAGATACGCAGTATTTT. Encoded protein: CASSLLAGGTDTQYF.

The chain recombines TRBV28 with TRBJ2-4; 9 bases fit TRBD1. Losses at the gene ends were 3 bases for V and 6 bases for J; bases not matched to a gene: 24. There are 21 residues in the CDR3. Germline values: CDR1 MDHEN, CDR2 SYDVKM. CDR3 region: CASSFRDGDREVSWSGNIQYF. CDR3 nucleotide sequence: TGTGCCAGCAGTTTTCGGGATGGGGACAGGGAGGTATCATGGTCCGGAAACATTCAGTACTTC.

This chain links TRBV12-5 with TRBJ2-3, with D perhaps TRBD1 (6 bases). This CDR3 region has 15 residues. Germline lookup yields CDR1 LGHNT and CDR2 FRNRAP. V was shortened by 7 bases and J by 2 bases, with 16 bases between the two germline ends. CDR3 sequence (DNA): TGTGCTAGTGCCCCATGGGGGCGAGACACAGATACGCAGTATTTT. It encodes CASAPWGRDTDTQYF.

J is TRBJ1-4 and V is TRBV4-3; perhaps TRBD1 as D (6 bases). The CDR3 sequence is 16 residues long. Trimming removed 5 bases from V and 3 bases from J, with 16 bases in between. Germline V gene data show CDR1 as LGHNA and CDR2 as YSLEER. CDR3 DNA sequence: TGCGCCAGCAGCGGGACGGGGGGCATAGCTAATGAAAAACTGTTTTTT. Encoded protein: CASSGTGGIANEKLFF.

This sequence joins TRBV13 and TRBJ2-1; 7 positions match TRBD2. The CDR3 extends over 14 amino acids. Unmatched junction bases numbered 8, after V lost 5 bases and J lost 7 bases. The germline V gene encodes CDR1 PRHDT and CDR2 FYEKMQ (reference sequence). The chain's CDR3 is CASSPSGLGNEQFF. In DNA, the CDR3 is TGTGCCAGCAGCCCCTCCGGACTAGGGAATGAGCAGTTCTTC.

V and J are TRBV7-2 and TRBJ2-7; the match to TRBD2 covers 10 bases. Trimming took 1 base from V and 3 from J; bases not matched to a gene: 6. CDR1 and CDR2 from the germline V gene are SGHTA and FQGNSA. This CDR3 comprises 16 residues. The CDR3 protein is CASSLGWVAGGYEQYF. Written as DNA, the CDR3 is TGTGCCAGCAGCTTAGGTTGGGTAGCGGGGGGCTACGAGCAGTACTTC. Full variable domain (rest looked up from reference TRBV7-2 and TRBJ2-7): GAGVSQSPSNKVTEKGKDVELRCDPISGHTALYWYRQSLGQGLEFLIYFQGNSAPDKSGLPSDRFSAERTGGSVSTLTIQRTQQEDSAVYLCASSLGWVAGGYEQYFGPGTRLTVT.

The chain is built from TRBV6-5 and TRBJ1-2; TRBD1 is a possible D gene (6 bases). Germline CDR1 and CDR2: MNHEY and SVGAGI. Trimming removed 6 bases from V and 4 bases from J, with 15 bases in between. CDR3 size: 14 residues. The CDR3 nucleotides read TGTGCCAGCAGGGAGCAACAGGGACCCTATGGCTACACCTTC. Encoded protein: CASREQQGPYGYTF.

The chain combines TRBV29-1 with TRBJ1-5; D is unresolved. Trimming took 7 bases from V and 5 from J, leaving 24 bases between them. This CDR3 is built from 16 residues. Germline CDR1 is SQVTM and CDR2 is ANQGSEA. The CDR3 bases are TGCAGCGCTCCCCGGCCCCTACATTGGTTCGATCAGCCCCAGCATTTT. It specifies CSAPRPLHWFDQPQHF.

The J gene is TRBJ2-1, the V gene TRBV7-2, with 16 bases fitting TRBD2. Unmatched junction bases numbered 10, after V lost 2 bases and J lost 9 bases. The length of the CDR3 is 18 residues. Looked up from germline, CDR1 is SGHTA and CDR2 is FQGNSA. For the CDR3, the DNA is TGTGCCAGCAGCTTAATTGGGACTAGCGGGAGGGCCCTCGGTGAGCAGTTCTTC. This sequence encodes CASSLIGTSGRALGEQFF.

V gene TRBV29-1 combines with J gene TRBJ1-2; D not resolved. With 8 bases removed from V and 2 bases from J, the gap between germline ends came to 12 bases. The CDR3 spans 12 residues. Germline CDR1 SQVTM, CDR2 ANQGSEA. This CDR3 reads CSSRTQNYGYTF. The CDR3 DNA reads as TGCAGCTCTCGGACCCAAAACTATGGCTACACCTTC.

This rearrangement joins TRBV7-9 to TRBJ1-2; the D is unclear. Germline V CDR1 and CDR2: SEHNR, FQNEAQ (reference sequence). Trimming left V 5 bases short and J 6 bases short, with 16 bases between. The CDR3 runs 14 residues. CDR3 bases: TGTGCCAGCAGCCGACGGACCCCTCCCCATGGCTACACCTTC. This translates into CASSRRTPPHGYTF.

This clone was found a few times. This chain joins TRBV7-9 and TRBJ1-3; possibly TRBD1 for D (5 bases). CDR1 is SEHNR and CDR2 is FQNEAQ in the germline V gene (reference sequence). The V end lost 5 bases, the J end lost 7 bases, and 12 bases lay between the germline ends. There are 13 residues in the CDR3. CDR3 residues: CASSAGLINTIYF. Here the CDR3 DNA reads TGTGCCAGCAGCGCGGGACTAATCAACACCATATATTTT.

CDR3 bases: TGTGCCAGCAGTGACCGGCCGACGGGATCTAAGAAGCAGTTCTTC. Residues: CASSDRPTGSKKQFF. The gene calls are TRBV2 and TRBJ2-1; D is perhaps TRBD2 (5 bases). Germline CDR1 is SNHLY and CDR2 is FYNNEI. The CDR3 is 15 amino acids. V was trimmed by 3 bases and J by 11 bases, leaving 20 bases between them.

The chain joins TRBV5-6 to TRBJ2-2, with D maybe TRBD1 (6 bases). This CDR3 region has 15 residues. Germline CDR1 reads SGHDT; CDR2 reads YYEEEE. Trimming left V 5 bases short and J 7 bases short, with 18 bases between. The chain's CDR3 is CASSGIDRSLGELFF. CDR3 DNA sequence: TGTGCCAGCAGTGGGATAGACAGGTCCCTCGGGGAGCTGTTTTTT.

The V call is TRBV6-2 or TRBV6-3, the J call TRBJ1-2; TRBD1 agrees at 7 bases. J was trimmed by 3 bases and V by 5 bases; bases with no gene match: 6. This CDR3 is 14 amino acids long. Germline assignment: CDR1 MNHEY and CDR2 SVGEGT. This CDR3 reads CASSGAGQDYGYTF. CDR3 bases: TGTGCCAGCAGTGGGGCCGGACAGGACTATGGCTACACCTTC.

The CDR3 spells CASSPPYAGTTYEQYF. CDR3 DNA sequence: TGTGCCAGCTCACCACCCTATGCAGGAACGACCTACGAGCAGTACTTC. The chain has TRBV18 and TRBJ2-7; D gene unclear. CDR1 KGHSH and CDR2 LQKENI come from the germline V gene. The V gene lost 0 bases and the J gene lost 2 bases, with 14 bases spanning the gap. The CDR3 consists of 16 residues. Full variable domain (rest looked up from reference TRBV18 and TRBJ2-7): NAGVMQNPRHLVRRRGQEARLRCSPMKGHSHVYWYRQLPEEGLKFMVYLQKENIIDESGMPKERFSAEFPKEGPSILRIQQVVRGDSAAYFCASSPPYAGTTYEQYFGPGTRLTVT.

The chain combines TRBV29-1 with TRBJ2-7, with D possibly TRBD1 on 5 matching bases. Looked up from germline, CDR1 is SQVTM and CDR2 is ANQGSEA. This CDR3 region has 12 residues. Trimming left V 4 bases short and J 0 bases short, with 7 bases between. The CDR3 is CSVGQGSYEQYF. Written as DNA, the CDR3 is TGCAGCGTTGGGCAGGGCTCCTACGAGCAGTACTTC.